This TCR beta chain is drawn from a study of technical replicates of blood from a handful of donors. The table came from immunoSEQ multiplex PCR; TCRdb's copy has only in-frame clones and leaves some out. The repertoire holds 65,000 to 90,000 clones, with around 90% as singletons. Germline CDR1 SNHLY, CDR2 FYNNEI. This CDR3 is 16 amino acids long. Deletions cut 1 base from V and 1 base from J, with 13 bases between. Source material: T cells isolated from PBMCs. The clonotype was recovered from a human donor in good health. This chain connects TRBV2 to TRBJ1-2; no clear D. The CDR3 reads CASSEEEAGFNYGYTF. The CDR3 DNA reads TGTGCCAGCAGTGAAGAGGAGGCGGGATTTAACTATGGCTACACCTTC.